This TCR beta chain was sequenced in a study of blood T cell repertoires in COVID-19. Looking at the study overall: Samples taken during acute and convalescent COVID-19 were collected in the United States, Italy and Spain. T cells, B-cell-depleted T cells, or PBMCs provided the cDNA or gDNA that served as material.

Sequenced by immunoSEQ multiplex PCR; TCRdb stores in-frame clones only, minus some. The repertoire holds 250,000 to 300,000 clones, with 89% as singletons. The V and J ends lost 6 bases and 3 bases, in that order; junction bases with no gene match: 7. The V gene's germline CDR1 is MDHEN and CDR2 SYDVKM. CDR3 length: 14 amino acids. The chain combines TRBV28 with TRBJ2-7; 8 bases are shared with TRBD2. This receptor was obtained from a woman aged 55 to 70 with acute or convalescent COVID-19. Sequencing was done on a sample of peripheral blood. CDR3 amino acids: CASRLAGGGYEQYF. The CDR3 DNA is TGTGCCAGCAGGCTAGCGGGCGGGGGCTACGAGCAGTACTTC.